The 17 T cell receptor beta chains in this list originate from one sample, sequenced in a study of blood T cell repertoires in COVID-19. The method was immunoSEQ multiplex PCR; TCRdb's version includes in-frame clones alone and lacks a portion of them. The table records about 300,000 clones, roughly 90% of them present only once. The material sequenced was peripheral blood. Receptors were obtained from a man younger than 35 who had recovered from COVID-19.

This chain uses TRBV29-1 with TRBJ2-1; 8 nucleotides match TRBD1. The CDR3 spans 13 residues. V lost 6 bases to trimming and J lost 8 bases; unmatched junction nucleotides: 9. CDR1 and CDR2 (germline): SQVTM, ANQGSEA. CDR3 coding DNA: TGCAGCGTAGAATCAGGGGGCCCGGATGAGCAGTTCTTC. This sequence encodes CSVESGGPDEQFF.

The J gene is TRBJ2-3, the V gene TRBV29-1; 8 bases line up with TRBD2. This CDR3 spans 14 amino acids. V was clipped by 1 base and J by 2 bases; unmatched bases: 2. Germline loops: CDR1 SQVTM, CDR2 ANQGSEA. The DNA of the CDR3 is TGCAGCGTTGAAGCGGGGGGGTTCACAGATACGCAGTATTTT. Residues: CSVEAGGFTDTQYF.

The chain recombines TRBV7-3 with TRBJ2-7, with TRBD2 matching over 15 bases. The V segment lost 6 bases and the J segment 7 bases; nucleotides outside the gene matches: 7. This CDR3 is 15 amino acids long. The germline gives CDR1 SGHTA, CDR2 FQGTGA. CDR3: CASSWTSGGAQEQYF. The CDR3 bases are TGTGCCAGCAGTTGGACTAGCGGGGGGGCCCAAGAGCAGTACTTC. The full variable domain, completed using reference TRBV7-3 and TRBJ2-7, is GAGVSQTPSNKVTEKGKYVELRCDPISGHTALYWYRQSLGQGPEFLIYFQGTGAADDSGLPNDRFFAVRPEGSVSTLKIQRTERGDSAVYLCASSWTSGGAQEQYFGPGTRLTVT.

The J gene is TRBJ1-4, the V gene TRBV4-1; no firm D call. Trimming stripped 0 bases from V and 8 bases from J, with 19 bases between. The germline V gene encodes CDR1 MGHRA and CDR2 YSYEKL. CDR3 size: 17 residues. The CDR3 here is CASSQDGRKAVGEKLFF. The CDR3 nucleotides read TGCGCCAGCAGCCAAGATGGGAGAAAAGCCGTTGGAGAAAAACTGTTTTTT.

The V gene is TRBV7-9, the J gene TRBJ1-6; D gene unclear. This CDR3 has 16 residues. Germline values: CDR1 SEHNR, CDR2 FQNEAQ (reference sequence). V lost 1 base, J lost 7 bases, and 14 bases lay in between. CDR3 amino acids: CASSLVGAGLNSPLHF. DNA of the CDR3: TGTGCCAGCAGCTTAGTAGGTGCAGGTTTAAATTCACCCCTCCACTTT.

The chain carries TRBV20-1 and TRBJ1-1, with a possible D match to TRBD1 (5 bases). The V end was cut by 5 bases, the J end by 11 bases, with 15 bases between. Germline CDR1 and CDR2: DFQATT and SNEGSKA (reference sequence). The CDR3 totals 11 residues. The CDR3 DNA follows: TGCAGTGCTCCGATACAGGTGGTGGCTTTCTTT. Residues: CSAPIQVVAFF.

The chain uses TRBV30 and TRBJ2-5; possibly TRBD2 for D (5 bases). Germline-derived CDR1 and CDR2 are GTSNPN and SVGIG (reference sequence). The ends were cut back, 4 bases at V and 2 bases at J, with 17 bases in the middle. CDR3 size: 15 residues. CDR3: CAWTSPGEWQETQYF. CDR3 nucleotides: TGTGCCTGGACCTCGCCTGGGGAGTGGCAAGAGACCCAGTACTTC.

The chain carries TRBV3-1 (or the pseudogene TRBV3-2) and TRBJ1-3, with D tentatively TRBD1 (5 bases). The germline V gene encodes CDR1 LGHDT and CDR2 YNNKEL (reference sequence). V lost 1 base to trimming and J lost 4 bases, with 5 bases between them. The CDR3 runs 13 residues. The CDR3 bases are TGTGCCAGCAGCCAAGGGGGCGGAAACACCATATATTTT. It yields the protein CASSQGGGNTIYF.

The gene calls are TRBV6-5 and TRBJ1-1; TRBD1 might be the D (6 bases). V was clipped by 6 bases and J by 4 bases, with 15 bases between them. In germline, CDR1 is MNHEY, CDR2 SVGAGI. The CDR3 covers 14 residues. CDR3: CASRGQGRVTEAFF. The CDR3 DNA reads as TGTGCCAGCAGGGGGCAGGGGAGGGTCACTGAAGCTTTCTTT.

The chain uses TRBV7-2 and TRBJ1-6; tentatively, D is TRBD1 (5 bases). This CDR3 has 16 amino acids. V was trimmed by 0 bases and J by 5 bases, leaving 11 bases between them. CDR1 and CDR2 (germline): SGHTA, FQGNSA. The CDR3 nucleotides read TGTGCCAGCAGCTTAGCGGGGCGGAACAATAATTCACCCCTCCACTTT. Translating gives CASSLAGRNNNSPLHF. The full variable domain, in which reference TRBV7-2 and TRBJ1-6 provide the parts outside the CDR3, is GAGVSQSPSNKVTEKGKDVELRCDPISGHTALYWYRQSLGQGLEFLIYFQGNSAPDKSGLPSDRFSAERTGGSVSTLTIQRTQQEDSAVYLCASSLAGRNNNSPLHFGNGTRLTVT.

Comments on this clone: Distinct nucleotide sequences in the sample also encode this CDR3. The chain links TRBV18 to TRBJ2-7, with 7 bases that match TRBD1. CDR3 length equals 14 residues. The junction had 1 base not matched to a gene; V was cut back by 0 bases and J by 2 bases. Germline CDR1 and CDR2: KGHSH and LQKENI. The CDR3, as DNA: TGTGCCAGCTCACCACCGGGACAGCCCTACGAGCAGTACTTC. Translated, it gives CASSPPGQPYEQYF.

The chain links TRBV21-1 to TRBJ2-7; the table's D call, TRBD2, was not checked against the DNA. TRBV21-1 is shown as a pseudogene. The CDR3 length is 11 residues. CDR3 nucleotides: TGTGCCAGCAGCCTTCCCTACGAGCAGTACTTC. It specifies CASSLPYEQYF.

The V call is TRBV7-3, the J call TRBJ2-7, with D possibly matching TRBD1 (6 bases). Trimming stripped 5 bases from V and 7 bases from J, with 27 bases between. Germline V gene data show CDR1 as SGHTA and CDR2 as FQGTGA. The CDR3 contains 17 residues. The CDR3 nucleotides read TGTGCCAGCAGCCTAAAGACAGGCCGGAACGCGGGTCGGGAGCAGTACTTC. Translation: CASSLKTGRNAGREQYF.

This rearrangement joins TRBV11-3 to TRBJ2-2; 7 bases are a match to TRBD1. The CDR3 runs 17 residues. Trimming at V came to 5 bases and at J to 2 bases, leaving 11 bases not matched to a gene. Germline lookup yields CDR1 SGHNT and CDR2 YENEEA. The CDR3 coding sequence is TGTGCCAGCAGCCCTGGACAGGATATGTCAAACACCGGGGAGCTGTTTTTT. It codes for CASSPGQDMSNTGELFF.

The rearrangement joins TRBV19 to TRBJ2-7, with D uncertain. The CDR3 has 15 amino acids. Germline CDR1 reads LNHDA; CDR2 reads SQIVND (reference sequence). V lost 3 bases and J 2 bases, leaving 14 bases between the germline ends. CDR3 coding DNA: TGTGCCAGTAGTATGGCACGCGGAACGGCCTACGAGCAGTACTTC. Translated: CASSMARGTAYEQYF.

This rearrangement joins TRBV10-3 to TRBJ1-1; TRBD1 agrees at 7 bases. The length of the CDR3 is 13 residues. CDR1 and CDR2 (germline): ENHRY, SYGVKD. Losses at the gene ends were 6 bases for V and 5 bases for J; bases not matched to a gene: 6. CDR3 nucleotide sequence: TGTGCCATCAGGGCGTCAGGGGGTACTGAAGCTTTCTTT. Translated, it gives CAIRASGGTEAFF.

V usage is TRBV6-5 and J usage is TRBJ2-2; TRBD2 matches 9 bases. Trimming at V came to 7 bases and at J to 5 bases, leaving 2 bases not matched to a gene. Germline V CDR1 and CDR2: MNHEY, SVGAGI. The CDR3 has 13 residues. This CDR3 is CASTSGMTGELFF. The CDR3 coding sequence is TGTGCCAGCACTAGCGGGATGACCGGGGAGCTGTTTTTT.